This T cell receptor beta chain originates from a study of cytomegalovirus exposure and HLA in healthy donors. Broader study findings: Exclusion as indistinguishable affected some V segments, including TRBV6-2 and TRBV6-3. Several of the most significant clusters were apparently associated with common viral pathogens in a later analysis. A missense DCLRE1C variant was associated with V- and J-gene trimming of TCR beta chains in a later analysis, and an independent cohort replicated the association. Most sequenced TCRs were rare (though some public TCRs occurred in many donors).

As concerns this clone: Its antigen remains unidentified.

The primer mix had 60 Vbeta and 13 Jbeta primers. Produced via immunoSEQ multiplex PCR; TCRdb's table is partial and in-frame only. The sample includes about 150,000 clones, around 80% seen only once; the top ten take around 13%. CDR1 is GTSNPN, CDR2 SVGIG, per germline (reference sequence). The CDR3 contains 14 residues. The V end was cut by 3 bases, the J end by 7 bases, with 17 bases between. This sequence joins TRBV30 and TRBJ2-3, with D possibly TRBD2 on 6 matching bases. Sequenced material: PBMCs. This clonotype was obtained from a man younger than 45 in good health and CMV-seropositive. CDR3 in amino acids: CAWSVAAASNTQYF. The CDR3 nucleotides are TGTGCCTGGAGCGTAGCGGCCGCCTCCAATACGCAGTATTTT.